A single sample gave rise to the 24 T cell receptor beta chains below, sequenced in a study of Ad26.COV2.S vaccination and SARS-CoV-2 variants (TCRdb year 2021). The treatment or condition label for this specimen denotes: approximately 18 received Ad26.COV2.S at low or high dose, single or two shots; a few received placebo; per-sample allocation not given. Repertoires of vaccine and placebo recipients were sequenced from samples collected on day 63 after the first injection. The library was prepared using the immunoSEQ multiplex PCR assay. Not all clones reach the TCRdb copy of this immuneACCESS table, which keeps in-frame sequences only. Checked studies attribute under half of the gap to unresolved V genes and leave the rest unexplained. In all, the sample holds roughly 300,000 clones, and roughly 90% of those were seen once. In total, the top ten clones hold 5.5% to 7% of the sample. The sequencing here drew on peripheral blood, taken in a trial of Ad26.COV2.S vaccine versus placebo. The origin of the receptors is a person between 18 and 65 years old who received the Ad26.COV2.S COVID-19 vaccine or a placebo.

This chain uses TRBV15 with TRBJ1-2; D possibly corresponds to TRBD1 (5 bases). The CDR3 loop spans 16 amino acids. Germline V gives CDR1 LNHNV, CDR2 YYDKDF (reference sequence). Trimming cost V 1 base and J 8 bases, with 20 bases left between them. The CDR3 loop is CATSRAPGWGAEGYTF. The DNA of the CDR3 is TGTGCCACCAGCAGAGCACCCGGGTGGGGCGCGGAAGGCTACACCTTC.

This clone was observed a few times. The rearrangement uses TRBV6-6 and TRBJ2-6; D remains unclear. The CDR3 totals 16 residues. V was cut by 2 bases and J by 1 base, with 9 bases left in between. Germline-derived CDR1 and CDR2 are MNHNY and SVGAGI (reference sequence). In DNA, the CDR3 is TGTGCCAGCAGTTACCCCAAGCTATCTGGGGCCAACGTCCTGACTTTC. The encoded protein is CASSYPKLSGANVLTF.

This clone has a single count. The chain employs TRBV18 and TRBJ2-2; TRBD2 might be the D (6 bases). Germline CDR1 KGHSH, CDR2 LQKENI. V was shortened by 3 bases and J by 3 bases, with 14 bases between the two germline ends. This CDR3 spans 16 amino acids. The CDR3 DNA follows: TGTGCCAGCTCACCCTTCATAGCGGACTACACCGGGGAGCTGTTTTTT. Its protein is CASSPFIADYTGELFF.

The chain uses TRBV19 and TRBJ2-3; weak D call: TRBD2 (5 bases). The V end was cut by 6 bases, the J end by 1 base, with 8 bases between. This CDR3 contains 13 residues. Looked up from germline, CDR1 is LNHDA and CDR2 is SQIVND (reference sequence). DNA of the CDR3: TGTGCCAGTAGCGGGATGGGCACAGATACGCAGTATTTT. Translation: CASSGMGTDTQYF.

The V and J genes are TRBV9 and TRBJ1-5; D unclear. Trimming stripped 0 bases from V and 0 bases from J, with 7 bases between. Germline V gene sequence: CDR1 SGDLS, CDR2 YYNGEE. The CDR3 has 15 residues. The CDR3 loop is CASSVDTDSNQPQHF. The CDR3 coding sequence is TGTGCCAGCAGCGTAGACACTGATAGCAATCAGCCCCAGCATTTT.

This sequence joins TRBV27 and TRBJ1-1; 12 positions match TRBD1. This CDR3 spans 20 amino acids. V dropped 5 bases and J dropped 4; count of bases not matched to a gene: 20. In germline, CDR1 is MNHEY, CDR2 SMNVEV (reference sequence). In DNA, the CDR3 is TGTGCCAGCAGTAATCCCTCAACCTCGGGACAGGGGGCTTTCGGCACTGAAGCTTTCTTT. Residues: CASSNPSTSGQGAFGTEAFF.

The chain couples TRBV5-4 to TRBJ2-2; 7 bases map to TRBD1. V was clipped by 5 bases and J by 2 bases; unmatched bases: 9. In germline, CDR1 is SGHNT, CDR2 YYREEE (reference sequence). This CDR3 region has 16 residues. The CDR3, as DNA: TGTGCCAGCAGTTCCCAGACAGGGTCTAACACCGGGGAGCTGTTTTTT. The encoded protein is CASSSQTGSNTGELFF.

The genes are TRBV30 and TRBJ1-4; no definite D call. This CDR3 spans 13 amino acids. Germline CDR1 is GTSNPN and CDR2 is SVGIG (reference sequence). Trimming left V 4 bases short and J 0 bases short, with 6 bases between. The chain's CDR3 is CAWKGTTNEKLFF. The CDR3 DNA sequence: TGTGCCTGGAAGGGAACAACTAATGAAAAACTGTTTTTT.

This chain connects TRBV5-1 to TRBJ1-4; 7 nucleotides line up with TRBD1. This CDR3 contains 14 residues. V lost 7 bases to trimming and J lost 8 bases; unmatched junction nucleotides: 11. Germline-derived CDR1 and CDR2 are SGHRS and YFSETQ. CDR3 loop: CASATRGRGEKLFF. In DNA form, the CDR3 reads TGCGCCAGCGCGACAAGGGGGCGAGGGGAAAAACTGTTTTTT.

The chain employs TRBV5-4 and TRBJ2-7; possible D gene TRBD2, 6 bases. This CDR3 contains 13 residues. The V and J ends lost 4 bases and 3 bases respectively, with 11 bases between them. CDR1 and CDR2 (germline): SGHNT, YYREEE (reference sequence). In DNA form, the CDR3 reads TGTGCCAGCAGCCCGTACGGGGGCTACGAGCAGTACTTC. As protein: CASSPYGGYEQYF.

CDR3 amino acids: CASTTIRGLAQGAIFNQPQHF. The DNA of the CDR3 is TGTGCCAGCACCACTATCCGGGGACTGGCCCAGGGGGCGATTTTCAATCAGCCCCAGCATTTT. The chain is built from TRBV27 and TRBJ1-5; TRBD1 matches 8 bases. Unmatched junction bases numbered 26, after V lost 7 bases and J lost 3 bases. Germline-derived CDR1 and CDR2 are MNHEY and SMNVEV (reference sequence). There are 21 residues in the CDR3.

Concerning this clone itself: The same CDR3 also results from other DNA sequences found in this sample. As DNA, the CDR3 is TGTGCCAGCTCACCACCACAGGGGTCGGGAAACACCATATATTTT. It yields the protein CASSPPQGSGNTIYF. The chain carries TRBV18 and TRBJ1-3; 7 bases align to TRBD1. The germline CDR1 and CDR2 sequences are KGHSH and LQKENI. Trimming took 0 bases from V and 4 from J; bases not matched to a gene: 3. This CDR3 contains 15 residues.

The J gene is TRBJ1-2, the V gene TRBV6-5; D gene uncertain. CDR3 length: 14 amino acids. Trimming took 7 bases from V and 0 from J, leaving 12 bases between them. Per the germline V gene, CDR1 is MNHEY and CDR2 is SVGAGI. CDR3 loop: CASTTRRANYGYTF. The CDR3 DNA reads TGTGCCAGCACTACCCGAAGGGCTAACTATGGCTACACCTTC.

V gene TRBV28 combines with J gene TRBJ1-4; D gene uncertain. This CDR3 region has 14 residues. V gave up 7 bases and J gave up 0 bases, with 9 bases separating them. Germline CDR1 reads MDHEN; CDR2 reads SYDVKM. The CDR3: CASTYSATNEKLFF. CDR3 sequence (DNA): TGTGCCAGCACCTACAGTGCAACTAATGAAAAACTGTTTTTT.

CDR3 amino acids: CAISTRADYGYTF. The CDR3 DNA is TGTGCCATCAGTACAAGGGCGGACTATGGCTACACCTTC. J is TRBJ1-2 and V is TRBV10-3; the D is unclear. There are 13 residues in the CDR3. The germline CDR1 and CDR2 sequences are ENHRY and SYGVKD. V shed 5 bases and J shed 3 bases, with 10 bases lying between them.

The chain links TRBV2 to TRBJ2-3, with unresolved D. The CDR3 loop spans 15 amino acids. V shed 4 bases and J shed 2 bases, with 13 bases lying between them. Germline lookup yields CDR1 SNHLY and CDR2 FYNNEI. CDR3 nucleotides: TGTGCCAGCAGTGGGGGTGGTGTCCCCACAGATACGCAGTATTTT. As protein: CASSGGGVPTDTQYF. The full variable domain, rest sourced from reference TRBV2 and TRBJ2-3, is EPEVTQTPSHQVTQMGQEVILRCVPISNHLYFYWYRQILGQKVEFLVSFYNNEISEKSEIFDDQFSVERPDGSNFTLKIRSTKLEDSAMYFCASSGGGVPTDTQYFGPGTRLTVL.

This chain joins TRBV5-4 and TRBJ1-1; D not certain. The V and J ends lost 4 bases and 1 base respectively, with 8 bases between them. Germline V gives CDR1 SGHNT, CDR2 YYREEE (reference sequence). The CDR3 is 13 amino acids. In nucleotides, the CDR3 is TGTGCCAGCAGCCCGGCCCCGAACACTGAAGCTTTCTTT. Translating gives CASSPAPNTEAFF.

The chain uses TRBV27 and TRBJ2-1; TRBD2 is a possible D gene (5 bases). The V gene's germline CDR1 is MNHEY and CDR2 SMNVEV (reference sequence). V lost 2 bases and J lost 6, with 14 bases in between. The CDR3 has 15 residues. The CDR3 DNA sequence: TGTGCCAGCAGTTTACGGGTTAGGACTTCCAATGAGCAGTTCTTC. Encoded protein: CASSLRVRTSNEQFF.

This chain links TRBV11-1 with TRBJ2-5; no firm D call. The V gene's germline CDR1 is SGHAT and CDR2 FQDESV (reference sequence). This CDR3 is built from 12 residues. Trimming removed 6 bases at V and 5 bases at J, with 10 bases between. The DNA of the CDR3 is TGTGCCAGCAGAAAAGGAGTGGAGACCCAGTACTTC. It yields the protein CASRKGVETQYF.

This chain links TRBV4-3 with TRBJ1-6; 12 nucleotides agree with TRBD1. Germline CDR1 LGHNA, CDR2 YSLEER. Germline trimming cut 0 bases from V and 9 bases from J; bases unmatched to any gene: 3. This CDR3 is 16 amino acids long. This CDR3 reads CASSQEGQGAGSPLHF. CDR3 DNA: TGCGCCAGCAGCCAAGAGGGACAGGGGGCAGGTTCACCCCTCCACTTT.

This clone has just a few counts. This rearrangement joins TRBV7-2 to TRBJ1-6; weak D call: TRBD1 (5 bases). The ends were cut back, 4 bases at V and 9 bases at J, with 16 bases in the middle. The CDR3 spans 15 residues. The germline gives CDR1 SGHTA, CDR2 FQGNSA. Written as DNA, the CDR3 is TGTGCCAGCAGCTGGAAGGGGCCGCCGGGTTCACCCCTCCACTTT. This translates into CASSWKGPPGSPLHF.

Points on this clone: The sample contains more than one DNA sequence encoding this CDR3. The chain combines TRBV29-1 with TRBJ1-1; a weak D match, TRBD1 (5 bases). The germline gives CDR1 SQVTM, CDR2 ANQGSEA. The CDR3 has 12 residues. V was shortened by 6 bases and J by 0 bases, with 8 bases between the two germline ends. The CDR3 protein is CSVGQMNTEAFF. CDR3 in DNA: TGCAGCGTCGGACAAATGAACACTGAAGCTTTCTTT.

The chain couples TRBV5-4 to TRBJ1-6; TRBD1 aligns across 8 bases. Looked up from germline, CDR1 is SGHNT and CDR2 is YYREEE (reference sequence). The CDR3 totals 14 residues. V was clipped by 5 bases and J by 7 bases; unmatched bases: 5. The CDR3 loop is CASREDRANSPLHF. DNA for the CDR3: TGTGCCAGCAGGGAGGACAGGGCGAATTCACCCCTCCACTTT.

The chain combines TRBV2 with TRBJ2-3, with D possibly TRBD2 on 6 matching bases. The CDR3 contains 15 residues. V was pared by 2 bases and J by 0 bases, with 9 bases between. Germline CDR1 and CDR2: SNHLY and FYNNEI. The CDR3 DNA sequence: TGTGCCAGCAGTGAATTGGAGGGCAGCACAGATACGCAGTATTTT. Translation: CASSELEGSTDTQYF.